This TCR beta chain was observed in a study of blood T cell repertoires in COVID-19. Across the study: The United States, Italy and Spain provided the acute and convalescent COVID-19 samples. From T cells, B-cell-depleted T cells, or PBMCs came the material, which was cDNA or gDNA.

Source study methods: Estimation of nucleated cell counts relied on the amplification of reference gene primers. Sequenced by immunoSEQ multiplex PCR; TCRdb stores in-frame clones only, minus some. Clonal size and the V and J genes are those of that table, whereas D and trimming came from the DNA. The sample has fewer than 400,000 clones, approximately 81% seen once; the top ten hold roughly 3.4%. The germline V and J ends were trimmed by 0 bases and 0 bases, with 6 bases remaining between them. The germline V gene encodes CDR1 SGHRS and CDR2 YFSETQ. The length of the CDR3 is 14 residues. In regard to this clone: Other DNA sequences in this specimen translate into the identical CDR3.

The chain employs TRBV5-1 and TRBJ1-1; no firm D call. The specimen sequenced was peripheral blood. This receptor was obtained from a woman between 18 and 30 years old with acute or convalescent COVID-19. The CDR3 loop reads CASSLGVMNTEAFF. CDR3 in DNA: TGCGCCAGCAGCTTGGGCGTAATGAACACTGAAGCTTTCTTT.